These 6 T cell receptor beta chains share one sample of origin, sequenced in a study of blood T cell repertoires in COVID-19. Profiled with immunoSEQ multiplex PCR; TCRdb holds only in-frame clones, not every one. This table has around 150,000 clones, more than 80% appearing once. The sequenced material came from peripheral blood. These receptors all stem from a human donor in a cohort sampled during active COVID-19.

The chain carries TRBV18 and TRBJ2-7; 12 nucleotides line up with TRBD2. Germline CDR1 and CDR2: KGHSH and LQKENI. V lost 4 bases to trimming and J lost 3 bases; unmatched junction nucleotides: 19. The CDR3 loop spans 20 amino acids. The CDR3 here is CASSRASGRALSSYFYEQYF. DNA for the CDR3: TGTGCCAGCTCACGCGCTAGCGGGAGGGCCCTCTCTAGTTACTTCTACGAGCAGTACTTC.

The chain links TRBV9 to TRBJ2-1, with a tentative D call TRBD2 (5 bases). Trimming took 4 bases from V and 12 from J, leaving 11 bases between them. Germline-derived CDR1 and CDR2 are SGDLS and YYNGEE. This CDR3 is 11 amino acids long. The CDR3 protein is CASSSARGQFF. DNA of the CDR3: TGTGCCAGCAGCTCAGCCCGGGGGCAGTTCTTC.

V gene TRBV5-1 combines with J gene TRBJ2-7; D not certain. Deletions cut 4 bases from V and 2 bases from J, with 13 bases between. Germline-derived CDR1 and CDR2 are SGHRS and YFSETQ. The CDR3 covers 14 residues. CDR3 loop: CASSPGAATYEQYF. The CDR3 region has the DNA TGCGCCAGCAGCCCTGGAGCCGCAACCTACGAGCAGTACTTC.

This rearrangement joins TRBV19 to TRBJ2-5, with TRBD2 matching 8 bases. V was pared by 6 bases and J by 1 base, with 4 bases of the junction left unmatched. There are 14 residues in the CDR3. Germline values: CDR1 LNHDA, CDR2 SQIVND (reference sequence). CDR3 in DNA: TGTGCCAGTAGCTCCGCGGGAGGCCAAGAGACCCAGTACTTC. As protein: CASSSAGGQETQYF.

The sample holds a few counts of this clone. The J gene is TRBJ2-7, the V gene TRBV4-3, with TRBD1 matching 7 bases. Germline CDR1 is LGHNA and CDR2 is YSLEER. CDR3 length: 16 amino acids. Losses at the gene ends were 0 bases for V and 0 bases for J; bases not matched to a gene: 5. The CDR3 protein is CASSQEGGQASYEQYF. The CDR3 DNA is TGCGCCAGCAGCCAAGAAGGAGGACAGGCCTCCTACGAGCAGTACTTC.

V usage is TRBV4-1 and J usage is TRBJ2-7, with 12 bases that match TRBD1. Trimming cost V 1 base and J 0 bases; bases outside gene matches: 10. Looked up from germline, CDR1 is MGHRA and CDR2 is YSYEKL. The CDR3 loop spans 19 amino acids. CDR3: CASSQAAGQGAASSYEQYF. The CDR3, as DNA: TGCGCCAGCAGCCAAGCTGCGGGACAGGGGGCCGCTAGCTCCTACGAGCAGTACTTC.